The source of this TCR beta chain is a study of early T cells in non-severe SARS-CoV-2 infection. This CDR3 has 13 residues. Germline assignment: CDR1 SGHAT and CDR2 FQNNGV. V lost 5 bases to trimming and J lost 4 bases, with 9 bases between them. MiXCR, run by TCRdb on the 5' RACE reads, gives a single entry per CDR3 protein. The sample lists some 60,000 distinct CDR3 sequences; 8% to 10% were seen once. This clonotype has ten or more counts. This chain links TRBV11-2 with TRBJ2-1, with D perhaps given as TRBD1 or TRBD2 (5 bases each). The sequenced material came from whole blood. The receptor was isolated from an adult who was a healthcare worker with PCR-confirmed SARS-CoV-2 infection or an uninfected control (not recorded which). CDR3 amino acids: CASSPGTYNEQFF. The CDR3 coding sequence is TGTGCCAGCAGCCCGGGGACGTACAATGAGCAGTTCTTC.